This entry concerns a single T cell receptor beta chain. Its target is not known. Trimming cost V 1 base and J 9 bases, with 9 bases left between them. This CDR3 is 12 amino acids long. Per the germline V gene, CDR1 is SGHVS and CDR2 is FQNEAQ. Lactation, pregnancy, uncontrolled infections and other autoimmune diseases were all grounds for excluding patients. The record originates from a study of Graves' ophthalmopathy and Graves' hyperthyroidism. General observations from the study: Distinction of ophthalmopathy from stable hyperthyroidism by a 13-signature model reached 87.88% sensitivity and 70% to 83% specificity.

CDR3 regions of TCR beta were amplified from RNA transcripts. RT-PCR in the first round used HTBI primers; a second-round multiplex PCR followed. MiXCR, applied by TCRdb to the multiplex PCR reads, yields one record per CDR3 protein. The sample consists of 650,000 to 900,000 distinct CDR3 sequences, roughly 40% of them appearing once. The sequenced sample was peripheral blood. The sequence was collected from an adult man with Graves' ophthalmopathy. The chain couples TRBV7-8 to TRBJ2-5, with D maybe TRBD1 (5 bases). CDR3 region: CASSLGGPAQYF. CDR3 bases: TGTGCCAGCAGCTTAGGGGGCCCGGCCCAGTACTTC. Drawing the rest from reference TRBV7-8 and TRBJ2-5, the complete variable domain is GAGVSQSPRYKVAKRGQDVALRCDPISGHVSLFWYQQALGQGPEFLTYFQNEAQLDKSGLPSDRFFAERPEGSVSTLKIQRTQQEDSAVYLCASSLGGPAQYFGPGTRLLVL.